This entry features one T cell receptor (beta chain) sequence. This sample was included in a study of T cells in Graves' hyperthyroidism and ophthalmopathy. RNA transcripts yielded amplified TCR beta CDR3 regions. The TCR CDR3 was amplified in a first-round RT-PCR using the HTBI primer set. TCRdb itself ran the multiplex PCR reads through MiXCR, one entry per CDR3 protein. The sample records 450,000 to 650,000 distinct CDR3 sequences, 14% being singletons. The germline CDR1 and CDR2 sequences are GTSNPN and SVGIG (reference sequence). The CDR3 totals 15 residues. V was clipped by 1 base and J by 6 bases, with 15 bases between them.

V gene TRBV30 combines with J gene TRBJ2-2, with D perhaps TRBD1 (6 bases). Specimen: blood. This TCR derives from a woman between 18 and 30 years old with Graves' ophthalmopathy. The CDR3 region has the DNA TGTGCCTGGAGTGAAATAAGGGGGACGGCCGGGGAGCTGTTTTTT. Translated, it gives CAWSEIRGTAGELFF.